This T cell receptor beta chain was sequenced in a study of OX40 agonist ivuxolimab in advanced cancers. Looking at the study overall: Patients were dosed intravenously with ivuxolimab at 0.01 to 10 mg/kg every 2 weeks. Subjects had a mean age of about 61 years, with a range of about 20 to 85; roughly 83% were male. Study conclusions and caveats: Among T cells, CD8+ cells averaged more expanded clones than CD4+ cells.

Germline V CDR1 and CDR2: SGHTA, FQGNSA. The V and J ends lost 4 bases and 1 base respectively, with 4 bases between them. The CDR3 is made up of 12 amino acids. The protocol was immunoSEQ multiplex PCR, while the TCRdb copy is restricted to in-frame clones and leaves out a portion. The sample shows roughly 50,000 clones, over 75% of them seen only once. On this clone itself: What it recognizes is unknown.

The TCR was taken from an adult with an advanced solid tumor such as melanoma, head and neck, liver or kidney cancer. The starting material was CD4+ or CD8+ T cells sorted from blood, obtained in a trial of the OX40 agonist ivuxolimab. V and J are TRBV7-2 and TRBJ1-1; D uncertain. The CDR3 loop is CASSSRNTEAFF. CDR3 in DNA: TGTGCCAGCAGCTCGAGGAACACTGAAGCTTTCTTT.